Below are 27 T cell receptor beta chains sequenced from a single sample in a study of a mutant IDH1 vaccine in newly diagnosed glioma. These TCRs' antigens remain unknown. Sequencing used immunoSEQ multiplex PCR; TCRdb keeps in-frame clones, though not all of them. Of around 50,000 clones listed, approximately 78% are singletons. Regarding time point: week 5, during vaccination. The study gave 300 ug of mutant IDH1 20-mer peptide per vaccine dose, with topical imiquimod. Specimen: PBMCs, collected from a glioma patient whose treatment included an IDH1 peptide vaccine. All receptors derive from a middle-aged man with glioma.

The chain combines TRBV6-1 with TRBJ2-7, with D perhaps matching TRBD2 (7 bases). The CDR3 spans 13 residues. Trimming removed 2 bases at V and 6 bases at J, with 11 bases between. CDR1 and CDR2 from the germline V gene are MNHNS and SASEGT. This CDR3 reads CASSENREGEQYF. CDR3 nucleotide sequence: TGTGCCAGCAGTGAAAACAGGGAGGGCGAGCAGTACTTC.

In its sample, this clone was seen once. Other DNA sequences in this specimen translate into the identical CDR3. In DNA, the CDR3 is TGTGCCAGCAGTTTTGCCAATTCCTACGAGCAGTACTTC. Amino acid sequence: CASSFANSYEQYF. The V call is TRBV28, the J call TRBJ2-7; D gene uncertain. The CDR3 has 13 amino acids. In germline, CDR1 is MDHEN, CDR2 SYDVKM. The V end was cut by 3 bases, the J end by 1 base, with 7 bases between.

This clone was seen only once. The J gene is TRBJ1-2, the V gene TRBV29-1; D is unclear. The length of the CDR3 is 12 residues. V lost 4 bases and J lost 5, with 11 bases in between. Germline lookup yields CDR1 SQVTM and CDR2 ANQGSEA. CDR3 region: CSVATQSYGYTF. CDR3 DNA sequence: TGCAGCGTTGCGACACAGTCTTATGGCTACACCTTC.

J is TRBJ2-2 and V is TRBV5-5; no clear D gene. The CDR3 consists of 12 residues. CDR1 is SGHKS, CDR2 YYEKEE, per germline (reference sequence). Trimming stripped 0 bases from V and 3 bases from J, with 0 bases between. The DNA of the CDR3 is TGTGCCAGCAGCTTGGACACCGGGGAGCTGTTTTTT. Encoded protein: CASSLDTGELFF.

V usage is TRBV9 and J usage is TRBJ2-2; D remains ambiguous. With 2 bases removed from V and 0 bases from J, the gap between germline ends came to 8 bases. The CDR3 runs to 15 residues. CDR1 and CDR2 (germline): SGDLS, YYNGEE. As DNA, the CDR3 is TGTGCCAGCAGCGTGCTAGGGTCGAACACCGGGGAGCTGTTTTTT. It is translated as CASSVLGSNTGELFF. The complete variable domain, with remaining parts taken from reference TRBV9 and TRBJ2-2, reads DSGVTQTPKHLITATGQRVTLRCSPRSGDLSVYWYQQSLDQGLQFLIQYYNGEERAKGNILERFSAQQFPDLHSELNLSSLELGDSALYFCASSVLGSNTGELFFGEGSRLTVL.

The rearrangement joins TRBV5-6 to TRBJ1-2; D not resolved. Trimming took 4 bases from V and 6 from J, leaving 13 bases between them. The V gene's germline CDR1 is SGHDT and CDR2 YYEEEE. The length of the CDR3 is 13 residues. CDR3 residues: CASSAGRRDGYTF. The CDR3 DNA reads TGTGCCAGCAGCGCCGGACGTCGGGATGGCTACACCTTC.

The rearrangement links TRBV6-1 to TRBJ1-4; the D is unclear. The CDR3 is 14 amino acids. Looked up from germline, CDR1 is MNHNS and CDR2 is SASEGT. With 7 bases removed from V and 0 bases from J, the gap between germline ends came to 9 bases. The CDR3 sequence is CASTEGSTNEKLFF. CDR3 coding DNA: TGTGCCAGCACGGAGGGCTCAACTAATGAAAAACTGTTTTTT.

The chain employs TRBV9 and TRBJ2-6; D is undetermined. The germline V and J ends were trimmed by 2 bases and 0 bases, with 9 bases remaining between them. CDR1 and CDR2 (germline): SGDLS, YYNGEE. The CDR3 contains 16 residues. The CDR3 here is CASSVSPFSGANVLTF. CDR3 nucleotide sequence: TGTGCCAGCAGCGTTTCGCCGTTCTCTGGGGCCAACGTCCTGACTTTC.

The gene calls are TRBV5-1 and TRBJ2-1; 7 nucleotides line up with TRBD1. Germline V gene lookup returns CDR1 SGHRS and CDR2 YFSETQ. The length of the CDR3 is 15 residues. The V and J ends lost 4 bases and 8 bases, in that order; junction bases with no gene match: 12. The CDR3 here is CASSARDSEGDEQFF. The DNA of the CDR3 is TGCGCCAGCAGCGCCCGGGACAGTGAGGGGGATGAGCAGTTCTTC.

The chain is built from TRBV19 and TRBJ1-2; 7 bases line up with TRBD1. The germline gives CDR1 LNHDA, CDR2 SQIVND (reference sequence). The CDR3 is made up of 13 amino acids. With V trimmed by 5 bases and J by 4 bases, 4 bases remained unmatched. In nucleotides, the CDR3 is TGTGCCAGTAGTGACGGGACAGCCTATGGCTACACCTTC. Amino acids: CASSDGTAYGYTF.

This CDR3 is CASRGGNRGDNEQFF. The CDR3 nucleotides are TGTGCCAGTCGGGGCGGAAACAGGGGAGACAATGAGCAGTTCTTC. The gene calls are TRBV19 and TRBJ2-1, with 7 positions matching TRBD1. CDR3 length: 15 amino acids. V dropped 8 bases and J dropped 5; count of bases not matched to a gene: 12. Germline lookup yields CDR1 LNHDA and CDR2 SQIVND (reference sequence).

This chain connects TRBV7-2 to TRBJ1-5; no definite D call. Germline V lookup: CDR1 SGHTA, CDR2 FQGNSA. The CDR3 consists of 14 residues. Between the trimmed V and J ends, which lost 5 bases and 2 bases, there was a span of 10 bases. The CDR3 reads CASSPNLGNQPQHF. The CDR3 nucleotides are TGTGCCAGCAGCCCAAACCTTGGCAATCAGCCCCAGCATTTT.

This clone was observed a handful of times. The CDR3 nucleotides read TGTGCCAGCAGCCTTACAGGGGACGGTGAAAAACTGTTTTTT. The encoded protein is CASSLTGDGEKLFF. The chain recombines TRBV7-2 with TRBJ1-4; 7 positions agree with TRBD1. CDR3 size: 14 residues. Losses at the gene ends were 5 bases for V and 7 bases for J; bases not matched to a gene: 7. CDR1 SGHTA and CDR2 FQGNSA come from the germline V gene. The complete variable domain, with remaining parts taken from reference TRBV7-2 and TRBJ1-4, reads GAGVSQSPSNKVTEKGKDVELRCDPISGHTALYWYRQSLGQGLEFLIYFQGNSAPDKSGLPSDRFSAERTGGSVSTLTIQRTQQEDSAVYLCASSLTGDGEKLFFGSGTQLSVL.

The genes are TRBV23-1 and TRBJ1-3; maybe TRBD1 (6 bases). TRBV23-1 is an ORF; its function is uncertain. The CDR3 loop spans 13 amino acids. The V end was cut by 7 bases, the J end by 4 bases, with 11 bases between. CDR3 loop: CASITGWGNTIYF. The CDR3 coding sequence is TGCGCCAGCATTACAGGGTGGGGAAACACCATATATTTT.

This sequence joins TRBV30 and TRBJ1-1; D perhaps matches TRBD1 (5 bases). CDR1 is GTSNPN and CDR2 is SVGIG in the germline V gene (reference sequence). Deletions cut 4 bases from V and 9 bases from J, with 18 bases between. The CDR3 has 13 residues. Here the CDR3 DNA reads TGTGCCTGGACCCGGGGGGGGAAGACTAAAGCTTTCTTT. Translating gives CAWTRGGKTKAFF.

The chain's CDR3 is CASSGREMTEAFF. CDR3 DNA sequence: TGTGCCAGCAGTGGAAGGGAGATGACTGAAGCTTTCTTT. V usage is TRBV27 and J usage is TRBJ1-1, with D uncertain. This CDR3 is 13 amino acids long. Trimming shortened V by 5 bases and J by 5 bases, and 12 bases separated the two germline ends. The V gene's germline CDR1 is MNHEY and CDR2 SMNVEV (reference sequence).

The CDR3 DNA follows: TGTGCCAGCAACAGGCCCGGCCATACTAATGAAAAACTGTTTTTT. Residues: CASNRPGHTNEKLFF. The J gene is TRBJ1-4, the V gene TRBV2; possible D gene TRBD1, 5 bases. V lost 7 bases and J 2 bases, leaving 14 bases between the germline ends. Germline CDR1 and CDR2: SNHLY and FYNNEI. The CDR3 spans 15 residues.

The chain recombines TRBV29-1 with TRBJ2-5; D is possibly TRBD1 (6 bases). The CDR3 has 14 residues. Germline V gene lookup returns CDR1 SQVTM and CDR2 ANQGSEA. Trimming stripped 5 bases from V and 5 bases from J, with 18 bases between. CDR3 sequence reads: CSVKLTGLAETQYF. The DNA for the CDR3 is TGCAGCGTTAAATTGACAGGACTCGCGGAGACCCAGTACTTC.

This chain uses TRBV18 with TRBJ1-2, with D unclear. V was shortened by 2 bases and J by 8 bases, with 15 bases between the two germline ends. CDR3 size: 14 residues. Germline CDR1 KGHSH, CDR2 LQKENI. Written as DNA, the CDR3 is TGTGCCAGCTCACCAACGGAAGGGTTCGACGGCTACACCTTC. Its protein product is CASSPTEGFDGYTF.

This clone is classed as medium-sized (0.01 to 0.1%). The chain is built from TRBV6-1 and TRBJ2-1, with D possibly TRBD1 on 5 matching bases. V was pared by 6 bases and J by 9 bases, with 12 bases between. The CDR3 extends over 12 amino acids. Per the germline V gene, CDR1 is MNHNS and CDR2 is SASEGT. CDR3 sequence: CASSVGDFEQFF. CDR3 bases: TGTGCCAGCAGCGTAGGGGATTTTGAGCAGTTCTTC.

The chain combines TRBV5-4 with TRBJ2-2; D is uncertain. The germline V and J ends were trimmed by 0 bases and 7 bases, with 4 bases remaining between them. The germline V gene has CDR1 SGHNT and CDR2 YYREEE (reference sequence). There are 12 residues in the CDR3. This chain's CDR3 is CASSLEGGELFF. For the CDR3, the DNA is TGTGCCAGCAGCTTGGAAGGCGGGGAGCTGTTTTTT.

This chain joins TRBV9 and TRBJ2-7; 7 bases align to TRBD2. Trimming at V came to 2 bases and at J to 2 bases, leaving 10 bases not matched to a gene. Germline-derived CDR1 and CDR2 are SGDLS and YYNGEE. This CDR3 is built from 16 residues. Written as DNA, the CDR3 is TGTGCCAGCAGCGTGGCAGCAATCGCGGGGGCCTACGAGCAGTACTTC. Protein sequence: CASSVAAIAGAYEQYF.

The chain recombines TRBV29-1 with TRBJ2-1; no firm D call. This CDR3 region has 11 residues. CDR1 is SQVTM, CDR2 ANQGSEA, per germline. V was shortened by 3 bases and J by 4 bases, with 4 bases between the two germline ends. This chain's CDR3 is CSVDRYNEQFF. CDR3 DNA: TGCAGCGTTGATAGGTACAATGAGCAGTTCTTC.

CDR3 nucleotides: TGTGCCAGCAGTGAATGGTGGGGGCCCCTCGAGCAGTACTTC. Translating it yields CASSEWWGPLEQYF. V gene TRBV2 combines with J gene TRBJ2-7; tentatively, D is TRBD1 (6 bases). The V and J ends lost 2 bases and 6 bases respectively, with 14 bases between them. This CDR3 region has 14 residues. In germline, CDR1 is SNHLY, CDR2 FYNNEI. The full variable domain, completed using reference TRBV2 and TRBJ2-7, is EPEVTQTPSHQVTQMGQEVILRCVPISNHLYFYWYRQILGQKVEFLVSFYNNEISEKSEIFDDQFSVERPDGSNFTLKIRSTKLEDSAMYFCASSEWWGPLEQYFGPGTRLTVT.

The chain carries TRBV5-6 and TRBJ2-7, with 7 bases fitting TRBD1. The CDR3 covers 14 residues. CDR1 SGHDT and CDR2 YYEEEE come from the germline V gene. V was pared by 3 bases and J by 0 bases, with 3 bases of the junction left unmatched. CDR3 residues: CASSWGQSSYEQYF. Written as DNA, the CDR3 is TGTGCCAGCAGCTGGGGACAGAGCTCCTACGAGCAGTACTTC.

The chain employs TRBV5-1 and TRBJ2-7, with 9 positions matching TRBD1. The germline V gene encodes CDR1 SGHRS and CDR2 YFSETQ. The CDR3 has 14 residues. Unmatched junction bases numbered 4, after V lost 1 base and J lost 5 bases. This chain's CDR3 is CASSLLGQGNEQYF. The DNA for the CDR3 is TGCGCCAGCAGCTTGTTGGGACAGGGTAACGAGCAGTACTTC.

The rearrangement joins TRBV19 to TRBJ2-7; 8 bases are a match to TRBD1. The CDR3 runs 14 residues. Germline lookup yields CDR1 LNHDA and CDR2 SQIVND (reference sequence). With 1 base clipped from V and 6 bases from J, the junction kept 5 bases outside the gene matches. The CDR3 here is CASSIVSGGGEQYF. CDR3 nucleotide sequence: TGTGCCAGTAGTATAGTATCAGGGGGCGGCGAGCAGTACTTC.